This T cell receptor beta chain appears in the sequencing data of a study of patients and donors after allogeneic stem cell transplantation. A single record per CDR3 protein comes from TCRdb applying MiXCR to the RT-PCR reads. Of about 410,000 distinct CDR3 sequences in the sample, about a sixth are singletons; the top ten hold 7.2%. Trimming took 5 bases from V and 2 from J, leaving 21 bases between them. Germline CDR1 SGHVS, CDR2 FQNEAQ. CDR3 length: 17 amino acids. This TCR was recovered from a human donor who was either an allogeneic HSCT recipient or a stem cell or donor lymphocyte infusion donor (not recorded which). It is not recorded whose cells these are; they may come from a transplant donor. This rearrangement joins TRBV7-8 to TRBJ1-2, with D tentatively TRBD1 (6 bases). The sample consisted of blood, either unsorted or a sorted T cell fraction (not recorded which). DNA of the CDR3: TGTGCCAGCAGCCCCAGGTCAGGGGCCGATTTCAACTATGGCTACACCTTC. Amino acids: CASSPRSGADFNYGYTF.